The text below deals with one T cell receptor beta chain. This clonotype has a count of ten or more. It lacks a known antigen. Qualities for individual bases were not recorded, and no much larger clone is one base off. The method behind the library was RT-PCR. TCRdb shows the sequencer as Illumina MiSeq. Starting from the raw public reads, TCRdb applied fastp trimming at Q25, assembled clones with MiXCR and retained in-frame beta chains. Each record represents a unique CDR3 protein, reported with the most common genes and DNA among its rows. Present in this sample are approximately 720,000 distinct CDR3 sequences, 12% to 15% of which were seen just once. 3.6% of the sample lies in the top ten. Sequences MNHEY (CDR1) and SMNVEV (CDR2) are obtained from the germline V gene (reference sequence). The junction shows trimming of 2 bases on V and 2 bases on J, plus 22 bases between the germline ends. The CDR3, cysteine through phenylalanine, is 19 amino acids long. Of the read, only the CDR3 DNA is kept; its 57 bases are in frame from base 1.

This sample was included in a study (TCRdb year 2016). The chain joins TRBV27 to TRBJ2-1; the D element might be TRBD1 or TRBD2, as each aligns at 9 bases. This sequence originates from a female donor in good health, serving as a healthy control. The sequencing sample was made of memory CD4+ T cells from blood. The DNA sequence is TGTGCCAGCAGTTTAAGACAGGGGGGGGTAGCGGGAGCCTACAATGAGCAGTTCTTC. It codes for CASSLRQGGVAGAYNEQFF.